These T cell receptor beta chains were read from a single sample in a study of blood T cell repertoires in COVID-19. Produced via immunoSEQ multiplex PCR; TCRdb's table is partial and in-frame only. Found here are 230,000 or so clones, about 88% of them singletons; the top ten hold more than 2.5%. The sequenced material came from PBMCs or T cells enriched from blood (not recorded which). Every receptor here comes from a woman aged 25 to 39 who had recovered from COVID-19. CDR3s leave out the opening cysteine and the closing phenylalanine or tryptophan. Size values are once, few and many counts, or a class for expanded clones, and some rows have none.

j_gene | abundance | v_gene | CDR3aa
TRBJ2-3 | - | TRBV7-9 | ASRQGQNTDTQY
TRBJ2-5 | - | TRBV4-3 | ASSQVSGGYQETQY
TRBJ2-1 | - | TRBV6-4 | ASSDTSEHEQF
TRBJ2-1 | - | TRBV7-2 | ASSLRLAGVWDEQF
TRBJ2-7 | - | TRBV5-1 | ASSLETGPYEQY
TRBJ1-2 | - | TRBV6-5 | ASKFTGVNYGYT
TRBJ2-1 | - | TRBV6-2/TRBV6-3 | ASSYQRGGGAGYNEQF
TRBJ2-5 | - | TRBV25-1 | ASSEPQGAETQY
TRBJ2-2 | - | TRBV3-1/TRBV3-2 | ASSQYRDGNAGELF
TRBJ1-1 | - | TRBV11-2 | ASSSDTRRAEAF
TRBJ2-3 | - | TRBV5-1 | ASTIAGGPSTDTQY
TRBJ1-2 | - | TRBV5-3 | ARSFKTTGNGYT
TRBJ2-7 | - | TRBV12-3/TRBV12-4 | ASRLDFAYEQY
TRBJ2-7 | - | TRBV11-2 | ASSLGQIVSYEQY
TRBJ2-7 | - | TRBV4-1 | ASSQDEGTYEQY
TRBJ1-1 | - | TRBV3-1/TRBV3-2 | ASSLRTGTEAF
TRBJ2-3 | - | TRBV4-2 | ASSYRLNTDTQY
TRBJ2-5 | - | TRBV5-5 | ASSSSTGWETQY
TRBJ1-1 | - | TRBV28 | ASSLIGTGGVFTEAF
TRBJ2-1 | - | TRBV6-4 | ASIELDKRNEQF
TRBJ2-2 | - | TRBV5-4 | ASSTDRFGELF
TRBJ1-5 | once | TRBV10-3 | ASTQGRNQPQH
TRBJ1-1 | - | TRBV7-8 | ASSLVVSTGSQTEAF
TRBJ2-1 | - | TRBV19 | ASSPGTYNEQF
TRBJ1-1 | - | TRBV7-9 | ASSSIGQGETEAF
TRBJ1-1 | - | TRBV5-1 | ASSLDGGGGTEAF
TRBJ2-1 | - | TRBV3-1/TRBV3-2 | ASSEAALERGQF
TRBJ1-2 | - | TRBV9 | ASSVAPGPNYGYT
TRBJ1-1 | once | TRBV11-2 | ASSLATVNTEAF
TRBJ1-1 | - | TRBV4-1 | ASSQHGQGGLTEAF
TRBJ2-1 | - | TRBV24-1 | ATSDTPVRGGNEQF
TRBJ1-5 | - | TRBV12-3/TRBV12-4 | ASSPGGPQH
TRBJ1-1 | - | TRBV12-3/TRBV12-4 | ASRTTAEAF
TRBJ2-7 | - | TRBV4-3 | ASSQVAGGYEQY
TRBJ1-2 | - | TRBV29-1 | SVDGREGYGYT
TRBJ2-5 | - | TRBV5-1 | ASSLGELVSETQY